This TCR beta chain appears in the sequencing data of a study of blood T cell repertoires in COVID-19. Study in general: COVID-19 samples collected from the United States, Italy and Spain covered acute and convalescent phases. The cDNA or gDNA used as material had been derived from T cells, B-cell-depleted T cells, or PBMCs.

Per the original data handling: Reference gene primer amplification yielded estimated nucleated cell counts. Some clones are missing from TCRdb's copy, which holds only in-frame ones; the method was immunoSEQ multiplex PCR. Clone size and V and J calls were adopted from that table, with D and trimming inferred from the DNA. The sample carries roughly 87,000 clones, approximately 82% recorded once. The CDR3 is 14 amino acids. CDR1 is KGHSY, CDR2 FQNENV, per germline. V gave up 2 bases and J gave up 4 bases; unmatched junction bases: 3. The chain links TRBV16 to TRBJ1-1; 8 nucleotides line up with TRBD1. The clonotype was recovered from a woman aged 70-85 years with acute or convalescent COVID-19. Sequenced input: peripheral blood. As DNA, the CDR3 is TGTGCCAGCAGCCAAACAGGGGGAGTCACTGAAGCTTTCTTT. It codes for CASSQTGGVTEAFF.